In its sample, the clone carrying this TCR beta chain ranks as medium-sized. Germline CDR1 is SGHTA and CDR2 is FQGTGA. V dropped 4 bases and J dropped 5; count of bases not matched to a gene: 7. This CDR3 comprises 15 residues. This sample is drawn from a study of blood T cell repertoires in COVID-19. Looking at the study overall: Italy, Spain and the United States were the sources of the convalescent and acute COVID-19 samples.

The protocol was immunoSEQ multiplex PCR, while the TCRdb copy is restricted to in-frame clones and leaves out a portion. The sample shows about 140,000 clones, approximately 84% of them seen only once. Material for sequencing was peripheral blood. The origin of this receptor is a human donor in a cohort sampled during active COVID-19. The J gene is TRBJ2-2, the V gene TRBV7-3, with 7 bases fitting TRBD2. Here the CDR3 DNA reads TGTGCCAGCAGCTCCCGGGAAGCGGGAACCGGGGAGCTGTTTTTT. This translates into CASSSREAGTGELFF.